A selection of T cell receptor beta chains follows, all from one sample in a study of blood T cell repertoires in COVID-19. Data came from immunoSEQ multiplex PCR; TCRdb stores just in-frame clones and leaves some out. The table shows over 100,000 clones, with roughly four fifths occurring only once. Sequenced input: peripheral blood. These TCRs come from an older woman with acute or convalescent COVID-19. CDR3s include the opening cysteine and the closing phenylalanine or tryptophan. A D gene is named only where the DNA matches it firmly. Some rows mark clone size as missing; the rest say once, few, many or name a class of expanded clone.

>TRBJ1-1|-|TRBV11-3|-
CASSVRQNTEAFF
TGTGCCAGCAGCGTCCGACAAAACACTGAAGCTTTCTTT
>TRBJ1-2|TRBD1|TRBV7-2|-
CASSFESGQYGYTF
TGTGCCAGCAGCTTCGAATCGGGACAGTATGGCTACACCTTC
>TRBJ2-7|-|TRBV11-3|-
CASSLGTYGEQYF
TGTGCCAGCAGCTTAGGGACTTATGGCGAGCAGTACTTC
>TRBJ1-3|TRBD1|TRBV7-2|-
CASSLTWTGGFGNTIYF
TGTGCCAGCAGCTTGACTTGGACAGGGGGTTTCGGAAACACCATATATTTT
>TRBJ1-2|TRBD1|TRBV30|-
CAWRMTGGYGYTF
TGTGCCTGGAGGATGACAGGGGGTTATGGCTACACCTTC
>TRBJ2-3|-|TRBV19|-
CASSIMLAGTDTQYF
TGTGCCAGTAGTATAATGTTAGCGGGCACAGATACGCAGTATTTT
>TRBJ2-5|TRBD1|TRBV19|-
CASSLLGTGGETQYF
TGTGCCAGTAGTTTGCTTGGGACAGGGGGTGAGACCCAGTACTTC
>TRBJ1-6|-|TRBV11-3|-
CASGGIEGSPLHF
TGTGCCAGCGGTGGTATTGAGGGTTCACCCCTCCACTTT
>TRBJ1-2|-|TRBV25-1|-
CASQPGSGGAGGYTF
TGTGCCAGCCAGCCAGGGTCAGGTGGAGCGGGGGGCTACACCTTC
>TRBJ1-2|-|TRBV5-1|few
CASSLAAGEYGYTF
TGCGCCAGCAGCTTGGCAGCGGGGGAGTATGGCTACACCTTC
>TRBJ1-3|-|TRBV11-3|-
CASSLGIVGSSGNTIYF
TGTGCCAGCAGCTTGGGCATAGTGGGGAGCTCTGGAAACACCATATATTTT
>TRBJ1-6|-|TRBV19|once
CASSQDIGVNSPLHF
TGTGCCAGTAGTCAGGACATTGGGGTCAATTCACCCCTCCACTTT
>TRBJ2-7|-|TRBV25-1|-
CASSASSRGGYEQYF
TGTGCCAGCAGTGCCTCCTCCAGGGGCGGGTACGAGCAGTACTTC
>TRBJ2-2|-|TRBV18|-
CASSPIEPRASGELFF
TGTGCCAGCTCACCAATAGAACCCAGAGCGAGCGGGGAGCTGTTTTTT
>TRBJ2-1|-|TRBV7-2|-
CASSLSYRSYNEQFF
TGTGCCAGCAGCTTAAGCTATCGCTCCTACAATGAGCAGTTCTTC
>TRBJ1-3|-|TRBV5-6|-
CASSFRRGGNTIYF
TGTGCCAGCAGCTTCAGGAGGGGTGGAAACACCATATATTTT
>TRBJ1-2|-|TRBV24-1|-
CATSDSGYGYTF
TGTGCCACCAGTGATTCAGGGTATGGCTACACCTTC
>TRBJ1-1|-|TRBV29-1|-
CSVAGHLNTEAFF
TGCAGCGTTGCGGGACACTTGAACACTGAAGCTTTCTTT